The following is a T cell receptor beta chain sequence with its context. What it binds is unknown. Per germline, CDR1 DFQATT and CDR2 SNEGSKA (reference sequence). CDR3 length: 12 residues. V was clipped by 4 bases and J by 2 bases, with 6 bases between them. This entry is derived from a study of naive and memory T cell subsets. General study results and limits: Activation and differentiation may alter RNA-based TCR counts. Each distinct alpha or beta sequence counts as one clonotype. Naive repertoires, especially CD8, held a few larger clonotypes, possibly memory cells re-expressing CD45RA.

Two oligonucleotides, mixed equimolar, formed the beta constant-region primer covering TRBC1 and TRBC2. Nested alpha and beta constant-region primers with the SP2 primer drove four PCR rounds on ligated cDNA. Each CDR3 protein gets one entry after TCRdb re-called the UMI-ligation and nested PCR reads with MiXCR. Here the sample spans around 83,000 distinct CDR3 sequences, around 10% being singletons. Four subsets defined by CD45RA and CD27 were sorted after CD3, CD4, CD8 and live/dead staining. The TCR comes from a human donor in good health. The chain combines TRBV20-1 with TRBJ1-5, with D unresolved. The specimen was naive CD4+ T cells from blood. The CDR3 protein is CSATRGNQPQHF. The CDR3 DNA reads TGCAGTGCTACAAGGGGCAATCAGCCCCAGCATTTT.